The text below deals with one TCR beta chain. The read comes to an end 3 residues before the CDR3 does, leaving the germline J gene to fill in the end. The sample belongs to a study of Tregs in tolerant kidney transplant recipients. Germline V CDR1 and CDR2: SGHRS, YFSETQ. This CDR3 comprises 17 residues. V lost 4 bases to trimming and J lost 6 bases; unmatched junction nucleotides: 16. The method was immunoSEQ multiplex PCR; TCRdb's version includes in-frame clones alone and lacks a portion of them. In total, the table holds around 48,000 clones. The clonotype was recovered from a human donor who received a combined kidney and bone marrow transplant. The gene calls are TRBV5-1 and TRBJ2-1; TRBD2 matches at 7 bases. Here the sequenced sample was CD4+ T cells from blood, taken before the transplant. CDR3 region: CASSTLAGLTGVNEQFF. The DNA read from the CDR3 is TGCGCCAGCAGCACCTTAGCGGGTCTAACGGGGGTCAATGAG.